These 26 T cell receptor beta chains came from one sample sequenced in a study of CD8 T cells in ankylosing spondylitis. TCRdb ran MiXCR on the 5' RACE reads and lists one entry per CDR3 protein. This sample has 200,000 to 300,000 distinct CDR3 sequences, with about 10% found just once. Sequenced input: blood, either unsorted or a sorted T cell fraction (not recorded which). These receptors were obtained from a male donor with ankylosing spondylitis or in good health (not recorded which).

V gene TRBV7-9 combines with J gene TRBJ2-3, with D unresolved. V dropped 0 bases and J dropped 7 bases, with 8 bases sitting between them. Germline V gene lookup returns CDR1 SEHNR and CDR2 FQNEAQ (reference sequence). This CDR3 spans 13 amino acids. As DNA, the CDR3 is TGTGCCAGCAGCTTAGCGACTGGACATACGCAGTATTTT. It specifies CASSLATGHTQYF. The variable domain in full, completed from reference TRBV7-9 and TRBJ2-3, reads DTGVSQNPRHKITKRGQNVTFRCDPISEHNRLYWYRQTLGQGPEFLTYFQNEAQLEKSRLLSDRFSAERPKGSFSTLEIQRTEQGDSAMYLCASSLATGHTQYFGPGTRLTVL.

This clonotype has at least ten counts. V usage is TRBV6-5 and J usage is TRBJ1-2, with 12 bases identical to TRBD1. The ends lost 2 bases at V and 6 bases at J; junction bases unmatched: 13. CDR1 MNHEY and CDR2 SVGAGI come from the germline V gene. The CDR3 sequence is 18 residues long. CDR3 bases: TGTGCCAGCAGTTACCGCTCGGGACAGGGGGCTAATAGTGATGGCTACACCTTC. Translating it yields CASSYRSGQGANSDGYTF.

The chain combines TRBV6-4 with TRBJ2-1; the D gene is possibly TRBD2 (5 bases). V lost 5 bases, J lost 9 bases, and 14 bases lay in between. This CDR3 is built from 13 residues. The germline V gene has CDR1 MRHNA and CDR2 SNTAGT. This chain's CDR3 is CASSTGPSSEQFF. In DNA, the CDR3 is TGTGCCAGCAGTACCGGGCCTAGCAGTGAGCAGTTCTTC.

There are many counts of this clonotype. The chain employs TRBV10-3 and TRBJ2-3; D unclear. The V end lost 8 bases, the J end lost 5 bases, and 8 bases lay between the germline ends. CDR1 is ENHRY and CDR2 is SYGVKD in the germline V gene. The CDR3 spans 11 residues. CDR3 in amino acids: CAIRGKDTQYF. CDR3 nucleotides: TGTGCCATCCGAGGTAAAGATACGCAGTATTTT.

In its sample, this clonotype was seen many times. The DNA for the CDR3 is TGCGCCAGCAGCTTCCGGCAGCCTAGCACAGATACGCAGTATTTT. Translated: CASSFRQPSTDTQYF. This chain links TRBV5-1 with TRBJ2-3; D is ambiguous. V lost 2 bases to trimming and J lost 0 bases, with 10 bases between them. Germline assignment: CDR1 SGHRS and CDR2 YFSETQ. CDR3 length equals 15 residues.

This clonotype was recorded at least ten times. V usage is TRBV20-1 and J usage is TRBJ1-5; D is possibly TRBD1 (6 bases). Trimming stripped 6 bases from V and 1 base from J, with 16 bases between. This CDR3 comprises 15 residues. Germline assignment: CDR1 DFQATT and CDR2 SNEGSKA (reference sequence). The CDR3 DNA is TGCAGTGCAGAATTTTCAGGGGTCAGCAATCAGCCCCAGCATTTT. It specifies CSAEFSGVSNQPQHF.

This clonotype was found many times. This chain links TRBV7-2 with TRBJ2-1, with D unclear. V was trimmed by 0 bases and J by 6 bases, leaving 12 bases between them. CDR3 length: 15 amino acids. Germline V lookup: CDR1 SGHTA, CDR2 FQGNSA. CDR3 sequence reads: CASSLASLTSNEQFF. The CDR3 DNA sequence: TGTGCCAGCAGCTTAGCAAGCTTGACATCCAATGAGCAGTTCTTC.

This CDR3 is CASSQDAGAEQYF. CDR3 sequence (DNA): TGCGCCAGCAGCCAAGATGCCGGTGCGGAGCAGTACTTC. J is TRBJ2-7 and V is TRBV4-1; D is undetermined. Trimming shortened V by 0 bases and J by 7 bases, and 10 bases separated the two germline ends. CDR3 size: 13 residues. CDR1 is MGHRA, CDR2 YSYEKL, per germline.

This clonotype has a count of ten or more. The J gene is TRBJ1-1, the V gene TRBV5-6; no clear D gene. The CDR3 contains 14 residues. V gave up 0 bases and J gave up 3 bases, with 9 bases separating them. Per germline, CDR1 SGHDT and CDR2 YYEEEE. Here the CDR3 reads CASSLAQPHTEAFF. DNA of the CDR3: TGTGCCAGCAGCTTGGCACAGCCGCACACTGAAGCTTTCTTT.

A remark on this clonotype: A much more abundant neighbour one base away suggests this may be a read error. This chain connects TRBV6-5 to TRBJ1-2; D remains ambiguous. Trimming took 6 bases from V and 8 from J, leaving 13 bases between them. Germline V gene data show CDR1 as MNHEY and CDR2 as SVGAGI. This CDR3 is 12 amino acids long. CDR3 residues: CASSPPRSGYTF. The CDR3 DNA reads as TGTGCCAGCAGCCCGCCCAGGAGCGGCTACACCTTC.

This clonotype has a single count. J is TRBJ1-4 and V is TRBV6-5, with 11 bases aligning to TRBD1. The CDR3 covers 16 residues. The J segment lost 2 bases and the V segment lost 5 bases, leaving 4 bases of the junction unmatched. CDR1 MNHEY and CDR2 SVGAGI come from the germline V gene. CDR3 nucleotides: TGTGCCAGCAGTACTGGGACAGGGGGGACTAATGAAAAACTGTTTTTT. This sequence encodes CASSTGTGGTNEKLFF.

This clonotype was seen at least ten times. The V call is TRBV5-1, the J call TRBJ2-2; D not certain. V gave up 4 bases and J gave up 1 base, with 14 bases separating them. CDR1 and CDR2 (germline): SGHRS, YFSETQ. The CDR3 spans 16 residues. CDR3 in amino acids: CASSVGNAENTGELFF. The CDR3 DNA reads as TGCGCCAGCAGCGTGGGTAACGCCGAGAACACCGGGGAGCTGTTTTTT.

V and J are TRBV23-1 and TRBJ2-3; tentatively, D is TRBD2 (6 bases). TRBV23-1 is reported as an ORF; its role is uncertain. V was cut by 0 bases and J by 14 bases, with 6 bases left in between. This CDR3 spans 10 amino acids. The DNA of the CDR3 is TGCGCCAGCAGTCAATCGGGGGGGTATTTT. Amino acids: CASSQSGGYF.

To note about this clonotype: Germline is not matched at one junction end, which may reflect a read error. The chain employs TRBV19 and TRBJ2-2, with D perhaps matching TRBD1 (6 bases). The CDR3 consists of 15 residues. CDR1 is LNHDA and CDR2 is SQIVND in the germline V gene (reference sequence). DNA for the CDR3: TGTGCCAGTAGCGTACAGGGTCCGAACGCCGGGGAGCTGTTTTTT. Its translation: CASSVQGPNAGELFF.

This clonotype was counted many times. The rearrangement joins TRBV5-1 to TRBJ1-2, with TRBD1 matching 7 bases. Germline CDR1 is SGHRS and CDR2 is YFSETQ. This CDR3 contains 15 residues. Trimming at V came to 4 bases and at J to 0 bases, leaving 6 bases not matched to a gene. The DNA for the CDR3 is TGCGCCAGCAGCATGGGACAGCTTCCTAACTATGGCTACACCTTC. It yields the protein CASSMGQLPNYGYTF.

This clonotype was found many times. The chain employs TRBV20-1 and TRBJ2-7; 12 bases are a match to TRBD2. Germline V gene data show CDR1 as DFQATT and CDR2 as SNEGSKA (reference sequence). The V gene end was trimmed by 5 bases and the J gene end by 6 bases; junction bases not matched to a gene: 11. The CDR3 totals 15 residues. The CDR3 region is CSAVDLAGGLPEQYF. The CDR3 bases are TGCAGTGCTGTCGACCTAGCGGGAGGGCTCCCCGAGCAGTACTTC.

This clonotype was counted ten times or more. Here the CDR3 DNA reads TGTGCCAGTAGTATCGGACGGCTCTCCTACAATGAGCAGTTCTTC. The encoded protein is CASSIGRLSYNEQFF. V usage is TRBV19 and J usage is TRBJ2-1, with D unresolved. The CDR3 totals 15 residues. Germline V gives CDR1 LNHDA, CDR2 SQIVND (reference sequence). V gave up 3 bases and J gave up 0 bases, with 9 bases separating them.

This clonotype has at least ten counts. This chain uses TRBV12-3 or TRBV12-4 with TRBJ2-2; 9 positions agree with TRBD1. The J segment lost 4 bases and the V segment lost 5 bases, leaving 2 bases of the junction unmatched. The CDR3 loop spans 14 amino acids. Here the CDR3 DNA reads TGTGCCAGCAGTCAGACAGGGGGCACCGGGGAGCTGTTTTTT. Translating it yields CASSQTGGTGELFF.

There are a few counts of this clonotype. This chain's CDR3 is CASKGSQETQYF. The CDR3 DNA reads TGTGCCTCCAAGGGGAGCCAAGAGACCCAGTACTTC. The chain joins TRBV12-3 or TRBV12-4 to TRBJ2-5; D might be TRBD1 or TRBD2, each matching 5 bases. The CDR3 has 12 amino acids. V was cut by 11 bases and J by 1 base, with 11 bases left in between.

This clonotype appeared many times. This chain joins TRBV5-1 and TRBJ2-1; possibly TRBD2 for D (6 bases). CDR3 size: 15 residues. From germline, CDR1 is SGHRS and CDR2 YFSETQ. The germline V and J ends were trimmed by 1 base and 8 bases, with 16 bases remaining between them. The CDR3 protein is CASSLSRGPLDEQFF. In DNA form, the CDR3 reads TGCGCCAGCAGCTTGTCGCGGGGCCCCCTCGATGAGCAGTTCTTC.

This clonotype has only a few counts. The chain recombines TRBV12-5 with TRBJ2-1, with D unclear. Trimming removed 2 bases from V and 13 bases from J, with 24 bases in between. Germline loops: CDR1 LGHNT, CDR2 FRNRAP. The CDR3 loop spans 16 amino acids. CDR3 bases: TGTGCTAGTGGTTTGACTACCGCGGATCCTCGAGTTCTTCAGTTCTTC. Encoded protein: CASGLTTADPRVLQFF.

This clonotype has a count of ten or more. The chain has TRBV3-1 and TRBJ2-1; 9 nucleotides match TRBD2. With 4 bases clipped from V and 4 bases from J, the junction kept 8 bases outside the gene matches. Germline-derived CDR1 and CDR2 are LGHDT and YNNKEL (reference sequence). The CDR3 loop spans 16 amino acids. CDR3 DNA: TGTGCCAGCAGCCGGATGGCGGGAGGGCGGTACAATGAGCAGTTCTTC. It translates to CASSRMAGGRYNEQFF.

As concerns this clonotype: No conserved phenylalanine or tryptophan is present at the end of the CDR3, so a read error is the likely explanation. The V and J genes are TRBV7-2 and TRBJ2-3; tentatively, D is TRBD2 (5 bases). V lost 0 bases and J lost 0, with 7 bases in between. Germline V gene data show CDR1 as SGHTA and CDR2 as FQGNSA. CDR3 length: 15 residues. The CDR3 bases are TGTGCCAGCAGCTTAGCCGGACTTAGCACAGATACGCAGTATTAT. Its translation: CASSLAGLSTDTQYY.

The sample holds a few counts of this clonotype. The chain links TRBV6-6 to TRBJ1-2; D is unresolved. V was pared by 6 bases and J by 8 bases, with 13 bases between. The CDR3 is 12 amino acids. Germline V gene lookup returns CDR1 MNHNY and CDR2 SVGAGI (reference sequence). This CDR3 is CASSSQDGGYTF. CDR3 bases: TGTGCCAGCAGCTCCCAGGATGGGGGCTACACCTTC.

This clonotype has ten or more counts. The V and J genes are TRBV9 and TRBJ2-1; D is ambiguous. Trimming cost V 0 bases and J 7 bases, with 8 bases left between them. CDR3 length: 13 residues. Per germline, CDR1 SGDLS and CDR2 YYNGEE. CDR3 amino acids: CASSVVNGNEQFF. The CDR3 nucleotides are TGTGCCAGCAGCGTAGTCAACGGTAATGAGCAGTTCTTC.

This clonotype was detected many times. V is TRBV5-1 and J is TRBJ2-3; 12 nucleotides agree with TRBD2. Germline-derived CDR1 and CDR2 are SGHRS and YFSETQ. With V trimmed by 4 bases and J by 4 bases, 7 bases remained unmatched. This CDR3 is 16 amino acids long. CDR3 nucleotide sequence: TGCGCCAGCAGCCTGGAACTAGCGGGAGGCCCAGATACGCAGTATTTT. Protein product: CASSLELAGGPDTQYF.